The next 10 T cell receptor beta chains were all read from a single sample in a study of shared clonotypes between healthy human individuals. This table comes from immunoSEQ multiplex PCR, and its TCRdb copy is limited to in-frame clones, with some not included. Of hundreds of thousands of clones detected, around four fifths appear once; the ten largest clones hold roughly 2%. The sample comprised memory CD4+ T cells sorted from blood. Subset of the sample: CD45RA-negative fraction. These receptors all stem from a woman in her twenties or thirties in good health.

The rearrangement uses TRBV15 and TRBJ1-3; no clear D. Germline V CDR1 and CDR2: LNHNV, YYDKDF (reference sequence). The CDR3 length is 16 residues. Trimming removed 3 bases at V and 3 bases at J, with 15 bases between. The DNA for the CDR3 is TGTGCCACCAGCAGTTCTTTAAGTTGGAATGGAAACACCATATATTTT. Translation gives CATSSSLSWNGNTIYF.

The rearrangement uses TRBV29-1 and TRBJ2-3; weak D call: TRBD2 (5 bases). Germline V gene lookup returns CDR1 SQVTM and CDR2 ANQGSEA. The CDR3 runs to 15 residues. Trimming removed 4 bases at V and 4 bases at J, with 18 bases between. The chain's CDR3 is CSVALGSVRADTQYF. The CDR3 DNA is TGCAGCGTTGCGCTAGGTAGCGTTCGCGCAGATACGCAGTATTTT.

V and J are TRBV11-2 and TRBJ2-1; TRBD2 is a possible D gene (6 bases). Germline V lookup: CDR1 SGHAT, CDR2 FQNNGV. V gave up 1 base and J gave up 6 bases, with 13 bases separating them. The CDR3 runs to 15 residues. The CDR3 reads CASSLVAGFTNEQFF. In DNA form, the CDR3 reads TGTGCCAGCAGCTTAGTTGCGGGATTCACCAATGAGCAGTTCTTC.

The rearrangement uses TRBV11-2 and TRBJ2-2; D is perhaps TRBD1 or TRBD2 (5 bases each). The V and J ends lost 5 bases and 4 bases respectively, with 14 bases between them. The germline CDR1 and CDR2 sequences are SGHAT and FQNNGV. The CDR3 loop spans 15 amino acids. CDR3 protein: CASSPGTLGTGELFF. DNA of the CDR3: TGTGCCAGCAGCCCCGGGACCCTGGGCACCGGGGAGCTGTTTTTT.

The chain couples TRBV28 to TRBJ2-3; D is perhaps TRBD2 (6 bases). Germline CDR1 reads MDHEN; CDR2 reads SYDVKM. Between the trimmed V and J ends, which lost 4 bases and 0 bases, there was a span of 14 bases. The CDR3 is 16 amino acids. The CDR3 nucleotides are TGTGCCAGCAGTTGGGGATTAGCGGAGAGCACAGATACGCAGTATTTT. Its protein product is CASSWGLAESTDTQYF.

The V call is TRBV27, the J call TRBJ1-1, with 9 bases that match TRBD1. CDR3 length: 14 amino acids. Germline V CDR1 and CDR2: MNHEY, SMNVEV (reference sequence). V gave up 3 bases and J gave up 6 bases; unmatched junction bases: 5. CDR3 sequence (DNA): TGTGCCAGCAGTTTTGGGACAGGGAGCGCTGAAGCTTTCTTT. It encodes CASSFGTGSAEAFF.

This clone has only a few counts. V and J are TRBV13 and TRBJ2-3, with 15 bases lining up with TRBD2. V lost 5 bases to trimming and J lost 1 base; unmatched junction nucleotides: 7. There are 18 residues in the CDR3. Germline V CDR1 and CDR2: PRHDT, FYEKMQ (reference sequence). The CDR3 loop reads CASSPRTSGRVGTDTQYF. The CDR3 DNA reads TGTGCCAGCAGCCCCCGGACTAGCGGGAGGGTGGGCACAGATACGCAGTATTTT.

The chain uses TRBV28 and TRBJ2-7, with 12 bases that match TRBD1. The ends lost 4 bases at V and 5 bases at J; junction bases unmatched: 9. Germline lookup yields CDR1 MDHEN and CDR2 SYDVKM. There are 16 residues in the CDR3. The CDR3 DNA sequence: TGTGCCAGCAGTTACACCGGGACAGGGGGCCGGAACGAGCAGTACTTC. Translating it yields CASSYTGTGGRNEQYF.

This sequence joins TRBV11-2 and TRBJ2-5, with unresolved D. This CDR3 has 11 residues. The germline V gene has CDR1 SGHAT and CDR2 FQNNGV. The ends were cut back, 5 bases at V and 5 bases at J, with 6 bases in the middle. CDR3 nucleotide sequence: TGTGCCAGCAGCCAGGCGGAGACCCAGTACTTC. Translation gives CASSQAETQYF.

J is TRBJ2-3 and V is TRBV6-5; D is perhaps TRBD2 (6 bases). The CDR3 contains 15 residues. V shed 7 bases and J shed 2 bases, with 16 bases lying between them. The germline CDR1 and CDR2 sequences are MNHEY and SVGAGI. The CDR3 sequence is CASTQGLLPTDTQYF. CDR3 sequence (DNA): TGTGCCAGCACCCAGGGACTTCTCCCCACAGATACGCAGTATTTT.